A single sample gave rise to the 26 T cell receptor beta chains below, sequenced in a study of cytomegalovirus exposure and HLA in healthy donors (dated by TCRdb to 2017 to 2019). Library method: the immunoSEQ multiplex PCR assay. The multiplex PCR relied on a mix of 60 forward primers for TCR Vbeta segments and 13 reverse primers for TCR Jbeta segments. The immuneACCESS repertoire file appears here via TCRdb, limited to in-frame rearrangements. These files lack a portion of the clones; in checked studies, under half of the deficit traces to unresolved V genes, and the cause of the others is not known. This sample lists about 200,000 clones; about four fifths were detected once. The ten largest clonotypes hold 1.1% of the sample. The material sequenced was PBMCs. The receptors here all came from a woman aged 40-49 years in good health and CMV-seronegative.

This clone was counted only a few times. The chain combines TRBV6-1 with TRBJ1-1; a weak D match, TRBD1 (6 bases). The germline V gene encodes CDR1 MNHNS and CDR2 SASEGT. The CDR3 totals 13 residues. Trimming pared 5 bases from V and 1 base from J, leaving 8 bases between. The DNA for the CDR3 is TGTGCCAGCAGTCACAGGGAGAACACTGAAGCTTTCTTT. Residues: CASSHRENTEAFF.

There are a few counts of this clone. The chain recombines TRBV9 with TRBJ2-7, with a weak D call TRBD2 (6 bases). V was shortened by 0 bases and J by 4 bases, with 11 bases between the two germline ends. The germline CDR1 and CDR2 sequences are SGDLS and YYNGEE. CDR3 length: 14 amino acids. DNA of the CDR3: TGTGCCAGCAGCGTAGGGGTTAGCGGTTACGAGCAGTACTTC. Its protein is CASSVGVSGYEQYF. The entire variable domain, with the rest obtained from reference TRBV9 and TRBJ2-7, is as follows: DSGVTQTPKHLITATGQRVTLRCSPRSGDLSVYWYQQSLDQGLQFLIQYYNGEERAKGNILERFSAQQFPDLHSELNLSSLELGDSALYFCASSVGVSGYEQYFGPGTRLTVT.

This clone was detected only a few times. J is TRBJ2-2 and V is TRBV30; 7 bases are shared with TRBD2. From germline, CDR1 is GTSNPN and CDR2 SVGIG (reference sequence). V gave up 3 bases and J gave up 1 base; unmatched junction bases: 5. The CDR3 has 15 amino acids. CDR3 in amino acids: CAWRGPGGNTGELFF. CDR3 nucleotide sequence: TGTGCCTGGAGGGGGCCGGGAGGGAACACCGGGGAGCTGTTTTTT.

CDR3 sequence: CASSLPKREALNEQFF. CDR3 coding DNA: TGTGCCAGCAGTCTACCAAAGCGGGAGGCACTAAATGAGCAGTTCTTC. This chain joins TRBV27 and TRBJ2-1; 9 positions agree with TRBD2. J was trimmed by 7 bases and V by 5 bases; bases with no gene match: 12. CDR1 and CDR2 (germline): MNHEY, SMNVEV (reference sequence). There are 16 residues in the CDR3.

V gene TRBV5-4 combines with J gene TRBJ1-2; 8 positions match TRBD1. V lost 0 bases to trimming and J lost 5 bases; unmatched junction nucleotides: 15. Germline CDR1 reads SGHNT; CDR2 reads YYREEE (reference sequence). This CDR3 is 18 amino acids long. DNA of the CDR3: TGTGCCAGCAGCTTGGGAGCTTCGATTCCAGGGGGCGAGTATGGCTACACCTTC. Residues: CASSLGASIPGGEYGYTF.

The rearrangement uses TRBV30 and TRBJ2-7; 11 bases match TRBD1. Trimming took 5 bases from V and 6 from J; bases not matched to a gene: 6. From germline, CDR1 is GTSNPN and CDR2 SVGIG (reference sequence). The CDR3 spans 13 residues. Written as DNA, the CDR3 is TGTGCCTGGGGACAGGGGGCGCTTGGCGAGCAGTACTTC. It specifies CAWGQGALGEQYF.

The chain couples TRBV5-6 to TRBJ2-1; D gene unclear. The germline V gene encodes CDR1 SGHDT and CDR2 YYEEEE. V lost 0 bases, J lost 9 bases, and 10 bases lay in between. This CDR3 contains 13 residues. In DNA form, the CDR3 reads TGTGCCAGCAGCTTGGCGGGTAGAAGTGAGCAGTTCTTC. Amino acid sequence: CASSLAGRSEQFF. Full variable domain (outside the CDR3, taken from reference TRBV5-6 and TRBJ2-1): DAGVTQSPTHLIKTRGQQVTLRCSPKSGHDTVSWYQQALGQGPQFIFQYYEEEERQRGNFPDRFSGHQFPNYSSELNVNALLLGDSALYLCASSLAGRSEQFFGPGTRLTVL.

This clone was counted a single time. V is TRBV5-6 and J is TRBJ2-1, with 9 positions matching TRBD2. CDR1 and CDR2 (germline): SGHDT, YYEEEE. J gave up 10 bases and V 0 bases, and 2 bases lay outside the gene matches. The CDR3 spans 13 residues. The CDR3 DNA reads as TGTGCCAGCAGCTTGGCCCTAGCGGGGGAGCAGTTCTTC. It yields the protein CASSLALAGEQFF.

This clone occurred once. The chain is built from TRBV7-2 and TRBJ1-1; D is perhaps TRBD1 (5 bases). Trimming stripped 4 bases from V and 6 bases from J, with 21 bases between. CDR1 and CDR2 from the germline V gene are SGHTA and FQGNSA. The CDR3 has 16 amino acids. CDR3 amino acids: CASSWLLGGSGAEAFF. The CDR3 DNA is TGTGCCAGCAGCTGGCTCCTGGGGGGGTCGGGGGCTGAAGCTTTCTTT.

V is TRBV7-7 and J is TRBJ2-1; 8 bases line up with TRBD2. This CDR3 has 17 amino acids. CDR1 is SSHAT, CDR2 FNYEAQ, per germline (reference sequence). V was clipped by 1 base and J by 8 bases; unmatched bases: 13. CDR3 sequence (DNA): TGTGCCAGCAGCTTAGATTATAGCGGGACTGCGGGGGATGAGCAGTTCTTC. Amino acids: CASSLDYSGTAGDEQFF.

This chain's CDR3 is CASRWGFGQRLEGGEQFF. CDR3 nucleotide sequence: TGTGCCAGCAGGTGGGGCTTTGGTCAGCGCCTAGAGGGAGGTGAGCAGTTCTTC. The genes are TRBV28 and TRBJ2-1; possibly TRBD2 for D (6 bases). The V gene's germline CDR1 is MDHEN and CDR2 SYDVKM. CDR3 length equals 18 residues. V was clipped by 6 bases and J by 9 bases, with 30 bases between them.

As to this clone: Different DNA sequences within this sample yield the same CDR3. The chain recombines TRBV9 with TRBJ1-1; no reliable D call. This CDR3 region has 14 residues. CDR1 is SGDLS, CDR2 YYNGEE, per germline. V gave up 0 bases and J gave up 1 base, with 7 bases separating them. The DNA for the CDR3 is TGTGCCAGCAGCGTAGTAGCCGAGAACACTGAAGCTTTCTTT. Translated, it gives CASSVVAENTEAFF.

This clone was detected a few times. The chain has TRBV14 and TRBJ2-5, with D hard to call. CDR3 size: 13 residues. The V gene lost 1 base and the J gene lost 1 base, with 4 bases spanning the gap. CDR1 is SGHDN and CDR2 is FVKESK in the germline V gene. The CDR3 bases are TGTGCCAGCAGCCAAGGACTCCAAGAGACCCAGTACTTC. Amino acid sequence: CASSQGLQETQYF.

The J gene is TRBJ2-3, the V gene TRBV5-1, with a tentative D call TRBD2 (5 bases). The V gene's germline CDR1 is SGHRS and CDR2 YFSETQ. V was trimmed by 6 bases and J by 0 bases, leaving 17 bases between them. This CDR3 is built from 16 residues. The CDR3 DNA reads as TGCGCCAGCACCCTTCCCACCAGCGGTAGCACAGATACGCAGTATTTT. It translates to CASTLPTSGSTDTQYF. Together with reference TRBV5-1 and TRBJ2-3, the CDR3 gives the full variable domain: KAGVTQTPRYLIKTRGQQVTLSCSPISGHRSVSWYQQTPGQGLQFLFEYFSETQRNKGNFPGRFSGRQFSNSRSEMNVSTLELGDSALYLCASTLPTSGSTDTQYFGPGTRLTVL.

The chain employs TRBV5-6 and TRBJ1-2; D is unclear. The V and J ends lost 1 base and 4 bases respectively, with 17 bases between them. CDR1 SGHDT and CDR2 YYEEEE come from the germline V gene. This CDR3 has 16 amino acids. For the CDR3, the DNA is TGTGCCAGCAGCTTGCTGACTACCGGGCGCATCTATGGCTACACCTTC. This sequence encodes CASSLLTTGRIYGYTF.

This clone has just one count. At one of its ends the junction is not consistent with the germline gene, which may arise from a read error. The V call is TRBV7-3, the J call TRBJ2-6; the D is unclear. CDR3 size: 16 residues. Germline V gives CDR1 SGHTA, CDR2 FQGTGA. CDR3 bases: TGTTCCAGCAGCTTAGGCGGCAGCTCTGGGGCCAACGTCCTGACTTTC. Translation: CSSSLGGSSGANVLTF.

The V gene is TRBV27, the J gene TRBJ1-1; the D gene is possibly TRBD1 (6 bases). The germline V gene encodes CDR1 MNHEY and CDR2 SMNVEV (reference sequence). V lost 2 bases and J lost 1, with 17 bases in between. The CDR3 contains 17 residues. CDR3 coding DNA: TGTGCCAGCAGTTTAAGAGGGGCCAGGGGCCAGAACACTGAAGCTTTCTTT. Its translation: CASSLRGARGQNTEAFF.

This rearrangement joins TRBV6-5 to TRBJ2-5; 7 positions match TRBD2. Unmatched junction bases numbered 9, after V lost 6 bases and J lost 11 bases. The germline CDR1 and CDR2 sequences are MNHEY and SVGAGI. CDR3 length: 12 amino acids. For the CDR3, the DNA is TGTGCCAGCAGACCTAGCACCGGGAGGCAGTACTTC. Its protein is CASRPSTGRQYF.

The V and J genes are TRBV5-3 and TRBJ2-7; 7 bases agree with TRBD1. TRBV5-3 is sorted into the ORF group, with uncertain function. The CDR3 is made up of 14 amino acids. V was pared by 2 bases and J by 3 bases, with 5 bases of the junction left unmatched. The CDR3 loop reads CARSFDRVFYEQYV. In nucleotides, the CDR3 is TGTGCCAGAAGCTTTGACAGGGTTTTCTACGAGCAGTACGTC.

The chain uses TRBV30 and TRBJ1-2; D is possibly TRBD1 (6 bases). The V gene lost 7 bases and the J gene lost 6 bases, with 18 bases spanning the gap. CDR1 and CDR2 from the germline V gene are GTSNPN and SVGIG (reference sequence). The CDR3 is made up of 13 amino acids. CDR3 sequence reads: CAYLDTGWNGYTF. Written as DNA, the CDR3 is TGTGCCTACCTAGATACAGGGTGGAATGGCTACACCTTC.

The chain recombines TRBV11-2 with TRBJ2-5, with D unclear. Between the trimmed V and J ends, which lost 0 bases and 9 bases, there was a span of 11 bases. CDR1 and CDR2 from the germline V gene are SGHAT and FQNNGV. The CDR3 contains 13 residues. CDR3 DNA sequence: TGTGCCAGCAGCTTAGAAATTGGGCAGCCCCAGTACTTC. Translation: CASSLEIGQPQYF.

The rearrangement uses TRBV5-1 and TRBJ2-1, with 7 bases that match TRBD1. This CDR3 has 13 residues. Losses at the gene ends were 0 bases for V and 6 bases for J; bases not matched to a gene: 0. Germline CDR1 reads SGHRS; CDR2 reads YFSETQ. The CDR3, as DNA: TGCGCCAGCAGCTTGGCAGGGGGCAATGAGCAGTTCTTC. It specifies CASSLAGGNEQFF.

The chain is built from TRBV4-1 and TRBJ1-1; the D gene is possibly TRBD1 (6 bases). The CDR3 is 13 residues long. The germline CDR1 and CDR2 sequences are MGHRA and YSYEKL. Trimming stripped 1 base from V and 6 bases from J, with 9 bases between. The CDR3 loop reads CASSQGTAAEAFF. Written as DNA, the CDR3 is TGCGCCAGCAGCCAAGGGACAGCGGCTGAAGCTTTCTTT.

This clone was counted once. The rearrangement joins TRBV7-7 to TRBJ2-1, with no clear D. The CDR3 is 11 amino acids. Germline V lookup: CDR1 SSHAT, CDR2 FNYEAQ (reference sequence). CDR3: CALFSRNEQFF. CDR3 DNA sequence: TGTGCTTTATTTTCTAGAAATGAGCAGTTCTTC.

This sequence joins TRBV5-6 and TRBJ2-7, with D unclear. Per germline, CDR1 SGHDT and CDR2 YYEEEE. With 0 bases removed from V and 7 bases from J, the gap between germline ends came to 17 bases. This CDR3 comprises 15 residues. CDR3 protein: CASSLDPRPALEQYF. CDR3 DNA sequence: TGTGCCAGCAGCTTGGATCCCAGGCCCGCGCTTGAGCAGTACTTC.

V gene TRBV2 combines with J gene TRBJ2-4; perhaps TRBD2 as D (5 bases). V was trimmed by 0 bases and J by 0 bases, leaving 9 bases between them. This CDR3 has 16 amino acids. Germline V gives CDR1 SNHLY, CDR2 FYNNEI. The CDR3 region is CASSEALAAAKNIQYF. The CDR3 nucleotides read TGTGCCAGCAGTGAAGCCCTAGCAGCAGCCAAAAACATTCAGTACTTC.